This T cell receptor (beta chain) comes out of a study of human T cells and chemical hapten exposure. Individual cDNA molecules received unique molecular identifiers in the library. One entry per CDR3 protein results from TCRdb running MiXCR on the RACE reads. The sample records 140,000 or so distinct CDR3 sequences, 12% being singletons. Trimming took 2 bases from V and 0 from J, leaving 11 bases between them. The germline CDR1 and CDR2 sequences are DFQATT and SNEGSKA (reference sequence). The CDR3 is 15 residues long. Time point defined: patch test 2, 6 weeks after DPC sensitization. As to treatment: therapeutic diphenylcyclopropenone sensitization with weekly scalp DPC. In every case, blood was obtained before the patch test was applied. This clonotype was counted a few times.

Source: whole blood, taken in connection with sensitization to the hapten diphenylcyclopropenone (DPC). The V and J genes are TRBV20-1 and TRBJ2-1; D may be TRBD1 (5 bases). This sequence originates from a woman between 50 and 59 years old with alopecia areata. Some clones in this sample may be carry-over from other donors' samples. CDR3 nucleotide sequence: TGCAGTGCTAGAAAAGGGCAGGGCTCCTACAATGAGCAGTTCTTC. Encoded protein: CSARKGQGSYNEQFF.